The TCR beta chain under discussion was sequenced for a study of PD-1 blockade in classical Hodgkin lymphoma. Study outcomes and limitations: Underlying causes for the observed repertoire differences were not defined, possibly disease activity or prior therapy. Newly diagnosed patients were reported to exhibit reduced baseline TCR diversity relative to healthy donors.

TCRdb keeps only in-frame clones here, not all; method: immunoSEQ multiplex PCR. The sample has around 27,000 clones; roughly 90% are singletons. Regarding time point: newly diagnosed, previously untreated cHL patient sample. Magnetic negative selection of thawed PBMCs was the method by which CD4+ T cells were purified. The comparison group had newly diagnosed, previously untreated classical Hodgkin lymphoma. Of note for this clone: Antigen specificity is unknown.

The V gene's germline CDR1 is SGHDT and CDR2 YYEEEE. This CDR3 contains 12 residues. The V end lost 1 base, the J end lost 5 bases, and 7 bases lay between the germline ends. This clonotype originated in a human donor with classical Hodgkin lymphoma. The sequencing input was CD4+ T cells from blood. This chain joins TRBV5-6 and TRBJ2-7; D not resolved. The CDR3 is CASSLRNDEQYF. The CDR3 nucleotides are TGTGCCAGCAGCTTGCGGAACGACGAGCAGTACTTC.